The 26 T cell receptor beta chains below were found in one sample sequenced in a study of blood T cell repertoires in COVID-19. Clones were read by immunoSEQ multiplex PCR, and TCRdb kept only the in-frame ones, dropping some. This sample has about 95,000 clones, with approximately 88% found just once. The specimen sequenced was peripheral blood. The source of these receptors is a woman in her seventies with acute or convalescent COVID-19.

The V and J genes are TRBV19 and TRBJ1-6; D ambiguous. The CDR3 sequence is 17 residues long. Germline values: CDR1 LNHDA, CDR2 SQIVND (reference sequence). V was trimmed by 7 bases and J by 0 bases, leaving 16 bases between them. The CDR3: CASKVSEGSSYNSPLHF. Written as DNA, the CDR3 is TGTGCCAGTAAGGTCTCGGAGGGAAGCTCCTATAATTCACCCCTCCACTTT.

The chain combines TRBV29-1 with TRBJ2-5; the D gene is possibly TRBD2 (6 bases). Germline values: CDR1 SQVTM, CDR2 ANQGSEA. V lost 1 base and J 2 bases, leaving 8 bases between the germline ends. There are 13 residues in the CDR3. CDR3 bases: TGCAGCGTTGAAGGGACTACTCAAGAGACCCAGTACTTC. Its protein product is CSVEGTTQETQYF. The whole variable domain, filled in from reference TRBV29-1 and TRBJ2-5, reads SAVISQKPSRDICQRGTSLTIQCQVDSQVTMMFWYRQQPGQSLTLIATANQGSEATYESGFVIDKFPISRPNLTFSTLTVSNMSPEDSSIYLCSVEGTTQETQYFGPGTRLLVL.

The chain links TRBV5-1 to TRBJ1-2; D is possibly TRBD1 (6 bases). CDR3 size: 16 residues. CDR1 and CDR2 from the germline V gene are SGHRS and YFSETQ. Trimming removed 4 bases at V and 3 bases at J, with 19 bases between. The CDR3 sequence is CASSLGGASRDYGYTF. The DNA of the CDR3 is TGCGCCAGCAGCCTAGGGGGGGCCTCTAGGGACTATGGCTACACCTTC.

This clone was detected only a few times. The chain uses TRBV6-5 and TRBJ2-5, with TRBD2 as a possible D gene (5 bases). The CDR3 sequence is 13 residues long. V was clipped by 5 bases and J by 5 bases, with 12 bases between them. Germline-derived CDR1 and CDR2 are MNHEY and SVGAGI. The CDR3 region is CASSRQRVETQYF. The CDR3 DNA follows: TGTGCCAGCAGTCGCCAGAGGGTGGAGACCCAGTACTTC.

This clone is a singleton in its sample. This chain connects TRBV28 to TRBJ1-1; 7 bases line up with TRBD1. Germline V gene sequence: CDR1 MDHEN, CDR2 SYDVKM. This CDR3 spans 13 amino acids. V gave up 4 bases and J gave up 11 bases; unmatched junction bases: 10. DNA of the CDR3: TGTGCCAGCAGTTCCTCGGACAGGACGAGCGCTTTCTTT. It specifies CASSSSDRTSAFF.

This chain uses TRBV7-8 with TRBJ2-5, with D possibly being TRBD2 (6 bases). From germline, CDR1 is SGHVS and CDR2 FQNEAQ. This CDR3 has 13 residues. V was clipped by 7 bases and J by 2 bases, with 11 bases between them. The CDR3 sequence: CASTPGVQETQYF. In nucleotides, the CDR3 is TGTGCCAGCACCCCGGGGGTACAAGAGACCCAGTACTTC.

The V and J genes are TRBV27 and TRBJ2-1, with 7 bases fitting TRBD2. J gave up 1 base and V 5 bases, and 5 bases lay outside the gene matches. Germline CDR1 reads MNHEY; CDR2 reads SMNVEV (reference sequence). The CDR3 sequence is 15 residues long. The DNA of the CDR3 is TGTGCCAGCAGTCCACGGACTAGTTCCTACAATGAGCAGTTCTTC. Its translation is CASSPRTSSYNEQFF.

This clone showed up just once. The rearrangement links TRBV5-4 to TRBJ2-5; D gene uncertain. There are 16 residues in the CDR3. Germline V gene sequence: CDR1 SGHNT, CDR2 YYREEE (reference sequence). With 3 bases removed from V and 1 base from J, the gap between germline ends came to 16 bases. The CDR3 reads CASSSPRGPLQETQYF. CDR3 DNA: TGTGCCAGCAGCTCTCCCCGAGGCCCCCTCCAAGAGACCCAGTACTTC.

The V gene is TRBV4-1, the J gene TRBJ1-5, with a possible D match to TRBD1 (6 bases). Trimming pared 1 base from V and 0 bases from J, leaving 10 bases between. The CDR3 length is 16 residues. Germline CDR1 and CDR2: MGHRA and YSYEKL. The CDR3: CASSQGTGYSNQPQHF. The CDR3 coding sequence is TGCGCCAGCAGCCAAGGAACAGGGTATAGCAATCAGCCCCAGCATTTT.

The chain is built from TRBV25-1 and TRBJ2-3, with D possibly TRBD2 on 5 matching bases. The germline gives CDR1 MGHDK, CDR2 SYGVNS. V was trimmed by 3 bases and J by 2 bases, leaving 15 bases between them. The CDR3 runs to 16 residues. CDR3 nucleotide sequence: TGTGCCAGCAGTGACACACGGGGTTTACACACAGATACGCAGTATTTT. This sequence encodes CASSDTRGLHTDTQYF.

The chain carries TRBV7-2 and TRBJ1-5; D might be TRBD1 (5 bases). The ends were cut back, 1 base at V and 9 bases at J, with 16 bases in the middle. The CDR3 is made up of 15 amino acids. Germline values: CDR1 SGHTA, CDR2 FQGNSA. The CDR3 region is CASSLDGNRYAPQHF. The CDR3 coding sequence is TGTGCCAGCAGCTTAGATGGGAACAGGTATGCGCCCCAGCATTTT.

CDR3 residues: CAWRKTGFRVNTIYF. CDR3 nucleotides: TGTGCCTGGAGGAAGACAGGGTTCCGGGTAAACACCATATATTTT. The chain carries TRBV30 and TRBJ1-3; TRBD1 matches at 7 bases. Trimming took 3 bases from V and 6 from J; bases not matched to a gene: 11. In germline, CDR1 is GTSNPN, CDR2 SVGIG (reference sequence). CDR3 size: 15 residues.

The chain couples TRBV5-6 to TRBJ2-5, with 14 bases that match TRBD2. The CDR3 covers 16 residues. Unmatched junction bases numbered 6, after V lost 4 bases and J lost 4 bases. Germline CDR1 and CDR2: SGHDT and YYEEEE. This CDR3 reads CASSPRLAGGVETQYF. The CDR3 nucleotides read TGTGCCAGCAGCCCCCGACTAGCGGGGGGGGTAGAGACCCAGTACTTC.

The chain uses TRBV15 and TRBJ2-2; 13 bases are a match to TRBD2. Per germline, CDR1 LNHNV and CDR2 YYDKDF (reference sequence). J lost 0 bases, V lost 2 bases, and 9 bases had no gene match. The CDR3 length is 20 residues. The CDR3: CATSRLRLAGGGTNTGELFF. The CDR3 DNA is TGTGCCACCAGCAGACTTAGACTAGCGGGGGGCGGGACGAACACCGGGGAGCTGTTTTTT.

This sequence joins TRBV19 and TRBJ1-4, with D possibly matching TRBD1 (5 bases). The germline gives CDR1 LNHDA, CDR2 SQIVND (reference sequence). This CDR3 region has 14 residues. V lost 3 bases and J 8 bases, leaving 13 bases between the germline ends. The DNA for the CDR3 is TGTGCCAGTAGTATCGGGGGGAGCACAGAAAAACTGTTTTTT. It specifies CASSIGGSTEKLFF. Full variable domain (missing parts from reference TRBV19 and TRBJ1-4): DGGITQSPKYLFRKEGQNVTLSCEQNLNHDAMYWYRQDPGQGLRLIYYSQIVNDFQKGDIAEGYSVSREKKESFPLTVTSAQKNPTAFYLCASSIGGSTEKLFFGSGTQLSVL.

The V gene is TRBV18, the J gene TRBJ1-5; D is unclear. Between the trimmed V and J ends, which lost 2 bases and 4 bases, there was a span of 9 bases. The CDR3 totals 14 residues. CDR1 is KGHSH and CDR2 is LQKENI in the germline V gene. CDR3 sequence (DNA): TGTGCCAGCTCACCAGGGCTCAATAATCAGCCCCAGCATTTT. Translated: CASSPGLNNQPQHF.

The rearrangement links TRBV5-8 to TRBJ2-3, with 9 bases identical to TRBD1. CDR3 length: 16 residues. Germline CDR1 SGHTS, CDR2 YDEGEE. The J segment lost 4 bases and the V segment lost 4 bases, leaving 10 bases of the junction unmatched. The CDR3 sequence: CASSPGTGRVADTQYF. The CDR3 DNA sequence: TGTGCCAGCAGCCCCGGGACAGGGAGAGTGGCAGATACGCAGTATTTT.

This clone was seen a few times. The CDR3 nucleotides read TGTGCCAGCTCACCTCTAGTGACAGGGAACACTGAAGCTTTCTTT. This translates into CASSPLVTGNTEAFF. The chain employs TRBV18 and TRBJ1-1; maybe TRBD1 (6 bases). Deletions cut 3 bases from V and 1 base from J, with 12 bases between. This CDR3 is built from 15 residues. Germline lookup yields CDR1 KGHSH and CDR2 LQKENI. The whole variable domain, remainder taken from reference TRBV18 and TRBJ1-1, is NAGVMQNPRHLVRRRGQEARLRCSPMKGHSHVYWYRQLPEEGLKFMVYLQKENIIDESGMPKERFSAEFPKEGPSILRIQQVVRGDSAAYFCASSPLVTGNTEAFFGQGTRLTVV.

The V and J genes are TRBV6-4 and TRBJ2-3; D is unresolved. Germline assignment: CDR1 MRHNA and CDR2 SNTAGT. The germline V and J ends were trimmed by 4 bases and 2 bases, with 4 bases remaining between them. This CDR3 is 12 amino acids long. The CDR3 sequence: CASSVHTDTQYF. Here the CDR3 DNA reads TGTGCCAGCAGTGTCCACACAGATACGCAGTATTTT.

V gene TRBV19 combines with J gene TRBJ1-1, with D maybe TRBD1 (5 bases). V lost 5 bases and J lost 4, with 14 bases in between. Germline V gene data show CDR1 as LNHDA and CDR2 as SQIVND (reference sequence). CDR3 length equals 14 residues. The chain's CDR3 is CASSAPGGGTEAFF. The CDR3 nucleotides read TGTGCCAGTAGTGCCCCCGGGGGGGGCACTGAAGCTTTCTTT. The variable domain in full, completed from reference TRBV19 and TRBJ1-1, reads DGGITQSPKYLFRKEGQNVTLSCEQNLNHDAMYWYRQDPGQGLRLIYYSQIVNDFQKGDIAEGYSVSREKKESFPLTVTSAQKNPTAFYLCASSAPGGGTEAFFGQGTRLTVV.

This clone was found once. This chain uses TRBV11-2 with TRBJ2-5; the match to TRBD2 covers 12 bases. Germline trimming cut 5 bases from V and 4 bases from J; bases unmatched to any gene: 8. This CDR3 spans 16 amino acids. Germline CDR1 SGHAT, CDR2 FQNNGV. The CDR3 loop is CASSNLAGGRGETQYF. CDR3 nucleotides: TGTGCCAGCAGCAACCTAGCGGGGGGGCGCGGAGAGACCCAGTACTTC.

This chain links TRBV2 with TRBJ2-7; 10 nucleotides agree with TRBD1. The CDR3 runs to 14 residues. CDR1 and CDR2 from the germline V gene are SNHLY and FYNNEI. The V gene end was trimmed by 11 bases and the J gene end by 2 bases; junction bases not matched to a gene: 9. CDR3 protein: CASQRDRGAYEQYF. CDR3 DNA sequence: TGTGCCTCCCAGAGGGACAGGGGAGCCTACGAGCAGTACTTC.

The chain couples TRBV7-9 to TRBJ1-4; the D gene is possibly TRBD1 (5 bases). CDR1 SEHNR and CDR2 FQNEAQ come from the germline V gene (reference sequence). The CDR3 is 14 amino acids. V was trimmed by 8 bases and J by 7 bases, leaving 17 bases between them. The CDR3 DNA is TGTGCCAGCGGCGCCGGGACTGCAACTGAAAAACTGTTTTTT. Protein sequence: CASGAGTATEKLFF.

The rearrangement uses TRBV5-1 and TRBJ1-1; the D is unclear. V was shortened by 1 base and J by 1 base, with 8 bases between the two germline ends. The length of the CDR3 is 14 residues. Germline loops: CDR1 SGHRS, CDR2 YFSETQ. The CDR3 region has the DNA TGCGCCAGCAGCTTGTCAAGCGGGAACACTGAAGCTTTCTTT. Protein product: CASSLSSGNTEAFF. The whole variable domain, remainder taken from reference TRBV5-1 and TRBJ1-1, is KAGVTQTPRYLIKTRGQQVTLSCSPISGHRSVSWYQQTPGQGLQFLFEYFSETQRNKGNFPGRFSGRQFSNSRSEMNVSTLELGDSALYLCASSLSSGNTEAFFGQGTRLTVV.

The chain couples TRBV4-2 to TRBJ2-7; 10 bases are shared with TRBD2. Germline lookup yields CDR1 LGHNA and CDR2 YNFKEQ. Trimming took 0 bases from V and 4 from J; bases not matched to a gene: 6. CDR3 size: 16 residues. The CDR3 bases are TGTGCCAGCAGCCAAGACACTAGCGGGACTAGTTACGAGCAGTACTTC. Amino acid sequence: CASSQDTSGTSYEQYF.

This clone has only one observation. The rearrangement uses TRBV28 and TRBJ2-4; 8 bases are a match to TRBD1. Germline loops: CDR1 MDHEN, CDR2 SYDVKM. V gave up 4 bases and J gave up 2 bases; unmatched junction bases: 4. CDR3 length: 15 residues. In DNA, the CDR3 is TGTGCCAGCAGTTCCGGACAGGGCACCAAAAACATTCAGTACTTC. Its protein product is CASSSGQGTKNIQYF.